Below, 25 T cell receptor beta chains from the same sample are listed, as sequenced in a study of blood T cells in healthy people across ages. Next came a second PCR, run for about 7 to 12 cycles, which used a sample-barcoded 5' primer along with a J-beta primer mix. MiXCR, applied by TCRdb to the 5' RACE reads, yields one record per CDR3 protein. The sample includes approximately 1.5 million distinct CDR3 sequences, 30% to 40% of them seen just once. The specimen was blood. These receptors were taken from a woman between 25 and 40 years old in good health.

This clonotype was seen ten or more times. The chain has TRBV29-1 and TRBJ1-2; no clear D gene. The CDR3 runs to 13 residues. V shed 3 bases and J shed 5 bases, with 13 bases lying between them. Germline V CDR1 and CDR2: SQVTM, ANQGSEA. CDR3 sequence (DNA): TGCAGCGTTGATGGTGTAGGGAAGTATGGCTACACCTTC. Translation: CSVDGVGKYGYTF.

V usage is TRBV6-1 and J usage is TRBJ2-7; 7 bases are shared with TRBD2. The ends lost 6 bases at V and 3 bases at J; junction bases unmatched: 11. CDR1 and CDR2 from the germline V gene are MNHNS and SASEGT. The CDR3 spans 15 residues. CDR3 nucleotide sequence: TGTGCCAGCAGGGAGCCCGCGGCGGGAGACTACGAGCAGTACTTC. It specifies CASREPAAGDYEQYF.

The rearrangement joins TRBV6-1 to TRBJ2-3, with D maybe TRBD1 (6 bases). CDR1 MNHNS and CDR2 SASEGT come from the germline V gene. With 8 bases removed from V and 6 bases from J, the gap between germline ends came to 21 bases. The CDR3 covers 15 residues. In DNA form, the CDR3 reads TGTGCCAGCGGGATGGGGGCAGGGACCTCCGATACGCAGTATTTT. It yields the protein CASGMGAGTSDTQYF.

V gene TRBV4-1 combines with J gene TRBJ1-2; no clear D gene. CDR1 is MGHRA and CDR2 is YSYEKL in the germline V gene. The CDR3 is made up of 13 amino acids. Deletions cut 0 bases from V and 4 bases from J, with 6 bases between. The CDR3: CASSQDLSYGYTF. The DNA for the CDR3 is TGCGCCAGCAGCCAAGACCTGAGCTATGGCTACACCTTC.

The rearrangement uses TRBV11-2 and TRBJ2-3; D possibly corresponds to TRBD1 (5 bases). The CDR3 spans 15 residues. The germline V and J ends were trimmed by 5 bases and 2 bases, with 14 bases remaining between them. From germline, CDR1 is SGHAT and CDR2 FQNNGV. The CDR3 DNA follows: TGTGCCAGCAGCCTCCACTCAGGGCACACAGATACGCAGTATTTT. Its translation is CASSLHSGHTDTQYF. Combining the CDR3 with reference TRBV11-2 and TRBJ2-3 gives the whole variable domain EAGVAQSPRYKIIEKRQSVAFWCNPISGHATLYWYQQILGQGPKLLIQFQNNGVVDDSQLPKDRFSAERLKGVDSTLKIQPAKLEDSAVYLCASSLHSGHTDTQYFGPGTRLTVL.

V is TRBV20-1 and J is TRBJ2-1; TRBD2 is a possible D gene (6 bases). The CDR3 is made up of 15 amino acids. Trimming shortened V by 3 bases and J by 9 bases, and 21 bases separated the two germline ends. CDR1 is DFQATT, CDR2 SNEGSKA, per germline (reference sequence). The DNA of the CDR3 is TGCAGTGCTAGGCCTCCGGGACTCTTGGGGGGTGAGCAGTTCTTC. Protein sequence: CSARPPGLLGGEQFF.

The chain carries TRBV29-1 and TRBJ2-5; D gene ambiguous. Trimming shortened V by 4 bases and J by 10 bases, and 16 bases separated the two germline ends. Germline CDR1 and CDR2: SQVTM and ANQGSEA. The CDR3 sequence is 12 residues long. CDR3: CSVGVQEAIQYF. In DNA form, the CDR3 reads TGCAGCGTTGGGGTTCAGGAAGCGATCCAGTACTTC.

This chain links TRBV12-3 or TRBV12-4 with TRBJ2-3; tentatively, D is TRBD2 (7 bases). V lost 7 bases, J lost 1 base, and 15 bases lay in between. This CDR3 contains 15 residues. CDR3 in amino acids: CASNPRGLGTDTQYF. CDR3 DNA: TGTGCCAGCAACCCGCGGGGGCTAGGCACAGATACGCAGTATTTT.

The chain links TRBV7-9 to TRBJ2-7; 9 bases fit TRBD2. The CDR3 covers 15 residues. CDR1 is SEHNR and CDR2 is FQNEAQ in the germline V gene (reference sequence). The junction had 5 bases not matched to a gene; V was cut back by 1 base and J by 4 bases. The CDR3 DNA reads TGTGCCAGCAGCTTAGGACTAGCGGAACCTTACGAGCAGTACTTC. Its protein product is CASSLGLAEPYEQYF.

The gene calls are TRBV29-1 and TRBJ1-2; TRBD1 matches at 8 bases. The V segment lost 6 bases and the J segment 4 bases; nucleotides outside the gene matches: 13. CDR3 length: 15 residues. The germline V gene has CDR1 SQVTM and CDR2 ANQGSEA. The CDR3 here is CSVSKTETGGYGYTF. In nucleotides, the CDR3 is TGCAGCGTCAGCAAAACCGAAACAGGGGGCTATGGCTACACCTTC.

The chain joins TRBV6-1 to TRBJ2-2; the match to TRBD1 covers 11 bases. From germline, CDR1 is MNHNS and CDR2 SASEGT. The junction had 3 bases not matched to a gene; V was cut back by 9 bases and J by 3 bases. CDR3 length: 14 residues. The CDR3 protein is CASLGQGDTGELFF. The CDR3, as DNA: TGTGCCAGTTTGGGACAGGGGGACACCGGGGAGCTGTTTTTT.

V and J are TRBV5-1 and TRBJ2-5; TRBD2 matches at 8 bases. CDR3 length equals 15 residues. Germline CDR1 SGHRS, CDR2 YFSETQ. V lost 0 bases to trimming and J lost 5 bases; unmatched junction nucleotides: 6. In DNA form, the CDR3 reads TGCGCCAGCAGCTTGGTGCTAGCGGGTGCGGAGACCCAGTACTTC. As protein: CASSLVLAGAETQYF.

The table lists this clonotype with a few counts. Written as DNA, the CDR3 is TGTGCCAGCGGTCTCGACAGGGGCGAGCAGTACTTC. It encodes CASGLDRGEQYF. The chain combines TRBV27 with TRBJ2-4; 8 bases agree with TRBD1. Gene TRBJ2-7 matches the end of the DNA better, so the J call may be wrong. Germline CDR1 and CDR2: MNHEY and SMNVEV (reference sequence). This CDR3 spans 12 amino acids.

This clonotype was seen a handful of times. V and J are TRBV7-9 and TRBJ2-7; 8 positions match TRBD2. V lost 3 bases to trimming and J lost 5 bases; unmatched junction nucleotides: 6. This CDR3 has 14 residues. Per germline, CDR1 SEHNR and CDR2 FQNEAQ (reference sequence). Here the CDR3 reads CASSFSGSGDEQYF. CDR3 sequence (DNA): TGTGCCAGCAGCTTCAGCGGGAGTGGGGACGAGCAGTACTTC.

Only a few counts were recorded for this clonotype. The gene calls are TRBV14 and TRBJ2-1; D is undetermined. Trimming shortened V by 5 bases and J by 7 bases, and 12 bases separated the two germline ends. Germline V gene lookup returns CDR1 SGHDN and CDR2 FVKESK. There are 13 residues in the CDR3. CDR3 sequence: CASSYTVVNEQFF. The CDR3 DNA follows: TGTGCCAGCAGCTACACCGTAGTTAATGAGCAGTTCTTC.

The chain combines TRBV4-1 with TRBJ2-3, with 8 nucleotides matching TRBD1. Germline V lookup: CDR1 MGHRA, CDR2 YSYEKL. The CDR3 contains 15 residues. Trimming cost V 4 bases and J 3 bases; bases outside gene matches: 6. The CDR3: CASSLRTGQTDTQYF. CDR3 bases: TGCGCCAGCAGCCTTCGGACAGGGCAAACAGATACGCAGTATTTT.

The chain couples TRBV20-1 to TRBJ1-1; TRBD1 is a possible D gene (6 bases). Germline V gene sequence: CDR1 DFQATT, CDR2 SNEGSKA (reference sequence). The CDR3 loop spans 15 amino acids. V lost 2 bases to trimming and J lost 0 bases, with 13 bases between them. CDR3 in DNA: TGCAGTGCTAGACGCATGGGGGCCATGAACACTGAAGCTTTCTTT. Translating it yields CSARRMGAMNTEAFF.

J is TRBJ2-7 and V is TRBV10-3; 12 bases are shared with TRBD2. The V gene's germline CDR1 is ENHRY and CDR2 SYGVKD. The CDR3 is made up of 15 amino acids. Trimming removed 6 bases from V and 5 bases from J; junction bases left unmatched: 8. CDR3 bases: TGTGCCATCAGCCGGACTAGCGGGAAAGCAAACGAGCAGTACTTC. Its protein is CAISRTSGKANEQYF.

V and J are TRBV7-2 and TRBJ2-3; D perhaps matches TRBD2 (5 bases). CDR1 SGHTA and CDR2 FQGNSA come from the germline V gene. Trimming cost V 1 base and J 12 bases, with 11 bases left between them. The CDR3 runs 12 residues. CDR3 in DNA: TGTGCCAGCAGCTTAGGGGCAGCGGCTCAGTATTTT. This encodes CASSLGAAAQYF.

The count of this clonotype is one. The genes are TRBV20-1 and TRBJ2-1; D call uncertain. The V and J ends lost 6 bases and 6 bases respectively, with 12 bases between them. The germline gives CDR1 DFQATT, CDR2 SNEGSKA (reference sequence). The CDR3 covers 12 residues. CDR3 sequence reads: CSAPSRSNEQFF. The CDR3 DNA follows: TGCAGTGCCCCCTCGAGGAGCAATGAGCAGTTCTTC.

The J gene is TRBJ2-7, the V gene TRBV10-2; 8 nucleotides agree with TRBD1. Per germline, CDR1 WSHSY and CDR2 SAAADI. Losses at the gene ends were 6 bases for V and 1 base for J; bases not matched to a gene: 8. The CDR3 extends over 15 amino acids. CDR3: CASSLLRDRSYEQYF. DNA of the CDR3: TGCGCCAGCAGCCTTCTCCGGGACAGGTCCTACGAGCAGTACTTC.

The chain has TRBV25-1 and TRBJ1-2; D ambiguous. The CDR3 spans 14 residues. CDR1 and CDR2 (germline): MGHDK, SYGVNS. V was trimmed by 8 bases and J by 2 bases, leaving 15 bases between them. The CDR3 spells CASAPPGWNYGYTF. The CDR3 bases are TGTGCCAGCGCGCCCCCAGGCTGGAACTATGGCTACACCTTC.

This chain joins TRBV20-1 and TRBJ1-1; the match to TRBD1 covers 9 bases. The V gene end was trimmed by 6 bases and the J gene end by 5 bases; junction bases not matched to a gene: 10. Germline-derived CDR1 and CDR2 are DFQATT and SNEGSKA (reference sequence). The CDR3 totals 14 residues. The chain's CDR3 is CSAPSDRGLTEAFF. The CDR3 coding sequence is TGCAGTGCCCCCTCGGACAGGGGATTGACTGAAGCTTTCTTT.

The sample holds a few counts of this clonotype. The chain is built from TRBV10-3 and TRBJ2-5; a possible D gene is TRBD2 (5 bases). Germline V gene data show CDR1 as ENHRY and CDR2 as SYGVKD. The length of the CDR3 is 18 residues. Deletions cut 2 bases from V and 11 bases from J, with 30 bases between. CDR3 residues: CAISEQRTERSQGGEQYF. CDR3 nucleotides: TGTGCCATCAGTGAGCAACGGACTGAGCGGTCCCAAGGTGGTGAGCAGTACTTC.

The V call is TRBV5-1, the J call TRBJ2-3, with 8 positions matching TRBD2. The CDR3 extends over 17 amino acids. V lost 3 bases and J lost 4; bases outside the gene matches: 13. The V gene's germline CDR1 is SGHRS and CDR2 YFSETQ. Here the CDR3 reads CASSSGLAGSHPDTQYF. The CDR3 region has the DNA TGCGCCAGCAGCTCTGGACTAGCAGGATCCCATCCAGATACGCAGTATTTT. Drawing the rest from reference TRBV5-1 and TRBJ2-3, the complete variable domain is KAGVTQTPRYLIKTRGQQVTLSCSPISGHRSVSWYQQTPGQGLQFLFEYFSETQRNKGNFPGRFSGRQFSNSRSEMNVSTLELGDSALYLCASSSGLAGSHPDTQYFGPGTRLTVL.